Listed below are T cell receptor beta chains from one sample, sequenced in a study of T cell responses to AZD1222 COVID-19 vaccine. Here immunoSEQ multiplex PCR was the method, and the copy in TCRdb shows in-frame clones only, minus some. The sample records around 130,000 clones, 80% to 90% being singletons. Sequenced material: peripheral blood, taken on day 0 of AZD1222 vaccination. The receptors shown here come from an adult in good health. Each CDR3 is given with its conserved first and last residue. Fields, in order: V gene, D gene, J gene, clone size, CDR3 protein, CDR3 DNA. A D gene is named only where the DNA matches it firmly. Some rows have no size entry. The others give once, few or many, or a class for an expanded clone.

V: TRBV7-9
D: .
J: TRBJ1-1
size: .
CDR3: CASSLRSGQGGTEAFF
DNA: TGTGCCAGCAGCTTACGGTCGGGGCAGGGTGGCACTGAAGCTTTCTTT

V: TRBV5-1
D: .
J: TRBJ1-5
size: once
CDR3: CASSEGTRANQPQHF
DNA: TGCGCCAGCAGTGAGGGGACTAGGGCAAATCAGCCCCAGCATTTT

V: TRBV19
D: .
J: TRBJ2-2
size: .
CDR3: CASRLGTNTGELFF
DNA: TGTGCCAGTAGGCTAGGGACGAACACCGGGGAGCTGTTTTTT

V: TRBV3-1/TRBV3-2
D: TRBD1
J: TRBJ1-2
size: .
CDR3: CASSPSLDRAPNYGYTF
DNA: TGTGCCAGCAGCCCGAGTCTTGACAGGGCGCCTAACTATGGCTACACCTTC

V: TRBV6-2/TRBV6-3
D: .
J: TRBJ2-5
size: .
CDR3: CASSYGIAGSGETQYF
DNA: TGTGCCAGCAGTTACGGGATTGCAGGGAGTGGCGAGACCCAGTACTTC

V: TRBV27
D: TRBD1
J: TRBJ1-2
size: once
CDR3: CASSKGGTALLGYTF
DNA: TGTGCCAGCAGCAAAGGGGGGACAGCCCTATTAGGCTACACCTTC

V: TRBV7-2
D: .
J: TRBJ2-3
size: once
CDR3: CASSLVEGGTDTQYF
DNA: TGTGCCAGCAGCTTAGTGGAGGGGGGCACAGATACGCAGTATTTT

V: TRBV24-1
D: TRBD2
J: TRBJ2-5
size: .
CDR3: CATSDGLAGAQETQYF
DNA: TGTGCCACCAGTGATGGACTAGCGGGGGCCCAAGAGACCCAGTACTTC

V: TRBV6-4
D: TRBD1
J: TRBJ2-3
size: .
CDR3: CASSDSAGGFDTQYF
DNA: TGTGCCAGCAGTGACTCGGCAGGGGGCTTCGATACGCAGTATTTT

V: TRBV10-2
D: .
J: TRBJ1-1
size: .
CDR3: CASSDRGTNTEAFF
DNA: TGCGCCAGCAGTGACCGGGGGACGAACACTGAAGCTTTCTTT

V: TRBV4-1
D: .
J: TRBJ2-7
size: .
CDR3: CASSQISGEQYF
DNA: TGCGCCAGCAGCCAGATCTCGGGCGAGCAGTACTTC

V: TRBV6-5
D: .
J: TRBJ1-5
size: .
CDR3: CASSYQTQGPQHF
DNA: TGTGCCAGCAGTTACCAAACCCAGGGGCCCCAGCATTTT

V: TRBV9
D: .
J: TRBJ1-3
size: .
CDR3: CASSLSKGGSGNTIYF
DNA: TGTGCCAGCAGCCTATCGAAGGGAGGGTCTGGAAACACCATATATTTT

V: TRBV28
D: .
J: TRBJ2-2
size: .
CDR3: CASSFRGARGELFF
DNA: TGTGCCAGCAGTTTTCGGGGGGCGCGCGGGGAGCTGTTTTTT

V: TRBV20-1
D: TRBD2
J: TRBJ2-1
size: .
CDR3: CSASRREGPTLGNEQFF
DNA: TGCAGTGCTAGTAGGCGGGAGGGCCCCACCCTGGGCAATGAGCAGTTCTTC

V: TRBV2
D: TRBD2
J: TRBJ2-1
size: .
CDR3: CASSDPSGTYNEQFF
DNA: TGTGCCAGCAGTGATCCTAGCGGGACCTACAATGAGCAGTTCTTC

V: TRBV28
D: .
J: TRBJ1-5
size: .
CDR3: CASSLPPRDSNQPQHF
DNA: TGTGCCAGCAGTCTACCCCCTCGAGATAGCAATCAGCCCCAGCATTTT

V: TRBV7-8
D: .
J: TRBJ1-5
size: once
CDR3: CASSPLQGSNQPQHF
DNA: TGTGCCAGCAGCCCGTTGCAGGGGAGCAATCAGCCCCAGCATTTT

V: TRBV28
D: TRBD1
J: TRBJ1-2
size: once
CDR3: CASKDPGQGGGYTF
DNA: TGTGCCAGCAAGGACCCGGGACAGGGTGGTGGCTACACCTTC

V: TRBV6-5
D: TRBD1
J: TRBJ2-3
size: .
CDR3: CASSYSGTGWDTQYF
DNA: TGTGCCAGCAGTTACTCTGGGACAGGGTGGGATACGCAGTATTTT

V: TRBV4-3
D: .
J: TRBJ1-5
size: .
CDR3: CASSLLGGPQHF
DNA: TGCGCCAGCAGCCTCCTGGGGGGTCCCCAGCATTTT

V: TRBV6-6
D: .
J: TRBJ2-7
size: .
CDR3: CASSYSSTVSREQYF
DNA: TGTGCCAGCAGTTACTCGTCAACGGTTTCTCGCGAGCAGTACTTC

V: TRBV28
D: .
J: TRBJ1-2
size: .
CDR3: CASSLDNYGYTF
DNA: TGTGCCAGCAGTTTGGATAACTATGGCTACACCTTC

V: TRBV7-2
D: .
J: TRBJ2-1
size: .
CDR3: CASSPAGAGYNEQFF
DNA: TGTGCCAGCAGCCCCGCGGGGGCAGGGTACAATGAGCAGTTCTTC

V: TRBV7-2
D: .
J: TRBJ2-1
size: .
CDR3: CASSLQGGYNEQFF
DNA: TGTGCCAGCAGCTTACAGGGGGGATACAATGAGCAGTTCTTC

V: TRBV10-3
D: .
J: TRBJ2-7
size: .
CDR3: CAIGRGEGAYEQYF
DNA: TGTGCCATCGGCCGGGGCGAAGGAGCCTACGAGCAGTACTTC

V: TRBV19
D: .
J: TRBJ1-1
size: .
CDR3: CASSTRELSTEAFF
DNA: TGTGCCAGTAGTACCAGGGAATTGAGTACTGAAGCTTTCTTT

V: TRBV4-3
D: .
J: TRBJ2-7
size: .
CDR3: CASSGLPAPGPLYEQYF
DNA: TGCGCCAGCAGCGGTCTCCCGGCCCCCGGCCCCCTCTACGAGCAGTACTTC

V: TRBV19
D: .
J: TRBJ1-5
size: few
CDR3: CASSIGTNSNQPQHF
DNA: TGTGCCAGTAGTATAGGCACGAATAGCAATCAGCCCCAGCATTTT

V: TRBV6-5
D: TRBD2
J: TRBJ2-1
size: .
CDR3: CASSWEGLSTNEQFF
DNA: TGTGCCAGCAGCTGGGAGGGGCTCAGTACGAATGAGCAGTTCTTC

V: TRBV6-1
D: TRBD2
J: TRBJ2-7
size: .
CDR3: CASSEARLAGAYEQYF
DNA: TGTGCCAGCAGTGAAGCGCGTCTAGCGGGGGCCTACGAGCAGTACTTC

V: TRBV15
D: .
J: TRBJ2-1
size: .
CDR3: CATSRSGQGKYNEQFF
DNA: TGTGCCACCAGCAGATCCGGGCAGGGCAAGTACAATGAGCAGTTCTTC

V: TRBV27
D: .
J: TRBJ2-1
size: .
CDR3: CASSLSGNEQFF
DNA: TGTGCCAGCAGTTTATCCGGCAATGAGCAGTTCTTC

V: TRBV7-2
D: .
J: TRBJ1-5
size: .
CDR3: CASSRKSADDSNQPQHF
DNA: TGTGCCAGCAGCCGCAAGTCGGCAGATGATAGCAATCAGCCCCAGCATTTT

V: TRBV3-1/TRBV3-2
D: TRBD2
J: TRBJ2-1
size: .
CDR3: CASSPGLAAINEQFF
DNA: TGTGCCAGCAGCCCAGGACTAGCGGCTATAAATGAGCAGTTCTTC

V: TRBV14
D: .
J: TRBJ2-2
size: .
CDR3: CASRVAGTGELFF
DNA: TGTGCCAGCAGAGTCGCTGGCACCGGGGAGCTGTTTTTT

V: TRBV9
D: TRBD1
J: TRBJ1-2
size: .
CDR3: CASSGRGRSNYGYTF
DNA: TGTGCCAGCAGCGGGAGGGGGCGGTCTAACTATGGCTACACCTTC

V: TRBV19
D: .
J: TRBJ2-7
size: .
CDR3: CATLPQYF
DNA: TGTGCCACCCTCCCGCAGTACTTC

V: TRBV10-3
D: .
J: TRBJ2-2
size: .
CDR3: CAISESTALQDTGELFF
DNA: TGTGCCATCAGTGAGTCGACAGCTCTTCAGGACACCGGGGAGCTGTTTTTT

V: TRBV5-1
D: TRBD2
J: TRBJ2-5
size: .
CDR3: CASSWGLAVSQETQYF
DNA: TGCGCCAGCAGCTGGGGACTAGCGGTGTCCCAAGAGACCCAGTACTTC

V: TRBV5-1
D: .
J: TRBJ1-2
size: .
CDR3: CASSLAGTTNYGYTF
DNA: TGCGCCAGCAGCTTGGCCGGGACAACTAACTATGGCTACACCTTC

V: TRBV7-2
D: .
J: TRBJ2-3
size: .
CDR3: CASSLVRGPGTDTQYF
DNA: TGTGCCAGCAGCTTGGTGCGGGGCCCGGGCACAGATACGCAGTATTTT

V: TRBV4-3
D: .
J: TRBJ2-1
size: .
CDR3: CASSQRTGTANNEQFF
DNA: TGCGCCAGCAGCCAAAGAACGGGGACTGCCAACAATGAGCAGTTCTTC

V: TRBV5-4
D: .
J: TRBJ1-3
size: .
CDR3: CASSLGGAGHGNTIYF
DNA: TGTGCCAGCAGCTTGGGCGGGGCGGGCCATGGAAACACCATATATTTT

V: TRBV19
D: .
J: TRBJ2-7
size: .
CDR3: CATQQTQGSYEQYF
DNA: TGTGCCACTCAACAGACTCAAGGATCCTACGAGCAGTACTTC

V: TRBV5-4
D: TRBD1
J: TRBJ1-1
size: .
CDR3: CASSYLGQGAKLNTEAFF
DNA: TGTGCCAGCAGCTACCTAGGACAGGGGGCGAAACTGAACACTGAAGCTTTCTTT